This TCR beta chain was sequenced in a study of tumor-infiltrating lymphocytes in primary liver carcinoma. Overall study context: Sample yields of productive TCRbeta reads, ranging from roughly 3.65 to 7.13 million, were similar across tissue types.

Study results and limitations: The study found a significantly higher top-250-clone fraction in tumors than in blood (p = 0.039). Whereas tumor region pairs overlapped more, tumor-adjacent and tumor-blood pairs overlapped less.

Germline loops: CDR1 GTSNPN, CDR2 SVGIG (reference sequence). This CDR3 region has 15 residues. In regard to this clonotype: Antigen unknown. At one end the junction does not follow the germline gene, possibly because of a read error.

The template, around 520 ng total RNA, yielded TCR beta cDNA made with a constant-region primer. TCR beta libraries came from three nested multiplex PCR rounds using slightly modified ARM-PCR. TRBV1-TRBV30 forward primers paired with a C-beta reverse primer were used in the first two PCR rounds, which ran roughly 11 cycles each. In TCRdb, the multiplex PCR reads were re-called with MiXCR into one record per CDR3 protein. The sample lists tens of thousands of distinct CDR3 sequences, around 77% seen once, with roughly 25% in the top ten. Both RNA and DNA were isolated together from about 20-30 mg of bulk tissue that had not been sorted. Uniformly, tumor samples exhibited a viable tumor cell fraction exceeding 90%.

The chain couples TRBV30 to TRBJ2-1; no firm D call. This TCR came from a man in his forties or fifties with primary liver carcinoma and hepatitis B virus infection. Sequencing input: liver tumor tissue from sampling region 5. Subset in this sample: tumor region T5, tumor centre. The CDR3 DNA sequence: TGTGCCTGGAGTGTAGACGATAGCTCCTACAGTGAGCAGTTCTTC. It translates to CAWSVDDSSYSEQFF.